The following is a T cell receptor beta chain sequence with its context. Its cognate antigen is unknown. This entry is derived from a study of cytomegalovirus exposure and HLA in healthy donors. Study as a whole: Roughly 92 million unique TCRs, all from HLA-typed donors, were included in an early release of the data. Overall study results and limits: Later on, an analysis found that several of the most significant clusters appeared to be linked to common viral pathogens, which included parvovirus B19.

The CDR3 covers 15 residues. Trimming took off 6 bases at V and 4 bases at J, with 18 bases between the two ends. CDR1 and CDR2 (germline): SQVTM, ANQGSEA. A multiplex PCR was run with 60 Vbeta primers and 13 Jbeta primers. Produced via immunoSEQ multiplex PCR; TCRdb's table is partial and in-frame only. The sample holds 100,000 to 130,000 clones, 65% to 85% seen once. V is TRBV29-1 and J is TRBJ2-2; TRBD2 might be the D (6 bases). This sequence originates from a man in his late teens or twenties in good health and CMV-seronegative. Sequencing was done on a sample of PBMCs. The CDR3 sequence is CSVTGLPGVTGELFF. CDR3 in DNA: TGCAGCGTAACGGGACTTCCTGGGGTCACCGGGGAGCTGTTTTTT.